Sequencing of this T cell receptor beta chain was carried out in a study of shared clonotypes between healthy human individuals. Study-wide points: Generation probabilities of non-shared clonotypes were lower (relative to those shared by all four donors). Memory subsets generally showed lower estimated richness than naive subsets.

Looked up from germline, CDR1 is SEHNR and CDR2 is FQNEAQ (reference sequence). Trimming pared 1 base from V and 0 bases from J, leaving 9 bases between. The CDR3 extends over 15 amino acids. Terminally differentiated effector memory CD45RA+ cells were left out of the naive CD8 fraction, which was CD45RO-negative and positively selected for CCR7. Everyone who donated was a Caucasian adult who lived in Nashville, Tennessee. On this clone: Its antigen is unknown.

Authors' methods: Filtering differed since immunoSEQ provided only junctions, with no quality scores. TCRdb's table, derived via immunoSEQ multiplex PCR, lists solely in-frame clones and lacks some. V and J calls plus clone size are reproduced from that table; the DNA served to infer D and trimming. Counted here are around 2,000,000 clones, less than 95% occurring once; the ten biggest clones make up around 1.2%. V and J are TRBV7-9 and TRBJ1-2; D not resolved. This TCR was sampled from a man in his late teens or twenties in good health. The sequencing input was naive CD8+ T cells sorted from blood. The CDR3 loop reads CASSLGDLANYGYTF. In DNA, the CDR3 is TGTGCCAGCAGCTTAGGAGATCTAGCTAACTATGGCTACACCTTC.